The present TCR beta chain was sequenced within a study of blood T cell repertoires in COVID-19. Assay: immunoSEQ multiplex PCR; the TCRdb copy retains only in-frame clones and omits some. The sample consists of roughly 63,000 clones, around 74% of them appearing once. From germline, CDR1 is LGHDT and CDR2 YNNKEL (reference sequence). Trimming stripped 1 base from V and 7 bases from J, with 13 bases between. The CDR3 covers 14 residues. The sample was peripheral blood. The chain employs TRBV3-1 (or the pseudogene TRBV3-2) and TRBJ2-5, with D perhaps TRBD1 (6 bases). The receptor comes from a woman older than 75 with acute or convalescent COVID-19. The CDR3 here is CASSQGQAAVTQYF. The CDR3, as DNA: TGTGCCAGCAGCCAAGGACAGGCCGCGGTGACCCAGTACTTC.